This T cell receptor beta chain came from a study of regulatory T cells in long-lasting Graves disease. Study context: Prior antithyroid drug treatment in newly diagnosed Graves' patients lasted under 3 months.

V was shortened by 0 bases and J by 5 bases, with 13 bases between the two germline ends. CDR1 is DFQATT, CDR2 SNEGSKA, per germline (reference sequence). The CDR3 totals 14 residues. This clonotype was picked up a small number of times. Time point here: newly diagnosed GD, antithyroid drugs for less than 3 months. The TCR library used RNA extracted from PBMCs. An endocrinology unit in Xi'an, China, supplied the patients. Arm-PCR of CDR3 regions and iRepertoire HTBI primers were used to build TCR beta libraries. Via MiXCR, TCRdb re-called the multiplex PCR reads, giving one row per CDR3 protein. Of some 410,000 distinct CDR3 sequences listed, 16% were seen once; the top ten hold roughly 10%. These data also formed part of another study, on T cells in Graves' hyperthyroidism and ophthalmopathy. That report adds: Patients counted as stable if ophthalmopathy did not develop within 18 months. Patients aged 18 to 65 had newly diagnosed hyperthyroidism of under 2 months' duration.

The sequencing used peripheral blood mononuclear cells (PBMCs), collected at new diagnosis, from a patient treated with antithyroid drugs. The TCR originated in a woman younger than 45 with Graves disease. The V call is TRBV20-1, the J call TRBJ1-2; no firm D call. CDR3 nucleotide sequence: TGCAGTGCTAGAGATCTGGACGGAGGATATGGCTACACCTTC. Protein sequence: CSARDLDGGYGYTF.